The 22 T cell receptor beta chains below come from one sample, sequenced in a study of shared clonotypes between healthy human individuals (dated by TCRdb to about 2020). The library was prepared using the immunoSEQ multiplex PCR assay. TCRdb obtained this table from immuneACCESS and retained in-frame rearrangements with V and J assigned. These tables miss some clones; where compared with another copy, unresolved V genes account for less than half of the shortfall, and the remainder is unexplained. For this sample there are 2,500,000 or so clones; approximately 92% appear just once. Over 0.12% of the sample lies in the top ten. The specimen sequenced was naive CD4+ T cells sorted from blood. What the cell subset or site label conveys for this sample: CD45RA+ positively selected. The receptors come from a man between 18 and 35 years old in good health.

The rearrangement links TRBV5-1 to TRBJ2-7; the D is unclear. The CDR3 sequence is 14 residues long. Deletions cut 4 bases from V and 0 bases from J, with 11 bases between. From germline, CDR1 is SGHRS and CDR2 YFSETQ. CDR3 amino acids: CASSTIGSSYEQYF. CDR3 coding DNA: TGCGCCAGCAGCACGATCGGTAGCTCCTACGAGCAGTACTTC.

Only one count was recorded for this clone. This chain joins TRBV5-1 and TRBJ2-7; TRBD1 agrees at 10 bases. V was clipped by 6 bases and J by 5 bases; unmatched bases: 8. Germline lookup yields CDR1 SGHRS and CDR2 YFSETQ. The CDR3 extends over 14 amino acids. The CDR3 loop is CASTTGTGVHEQYF. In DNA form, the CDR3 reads TGCGCCAGCACCACCGGGACAGGGGTCCACGAGCAGTACTTC.

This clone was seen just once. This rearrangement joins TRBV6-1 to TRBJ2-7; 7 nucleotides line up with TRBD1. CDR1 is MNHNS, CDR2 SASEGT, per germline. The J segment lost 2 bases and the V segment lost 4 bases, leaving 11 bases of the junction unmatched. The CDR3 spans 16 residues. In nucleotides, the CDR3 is TGTGCCAGCAGTGGTCAACAGGGGTTCCCTACCTACGAGCAGTACTTC. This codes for CASSGQQGFPTYEQYF.

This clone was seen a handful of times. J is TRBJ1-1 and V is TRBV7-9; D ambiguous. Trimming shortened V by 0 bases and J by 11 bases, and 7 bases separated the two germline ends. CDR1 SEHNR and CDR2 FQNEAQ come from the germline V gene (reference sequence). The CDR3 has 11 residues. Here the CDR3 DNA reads TGTGCCAGCAGCTTAGCAGATCCGGCTTTCTTT. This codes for CASSLADPAFF.

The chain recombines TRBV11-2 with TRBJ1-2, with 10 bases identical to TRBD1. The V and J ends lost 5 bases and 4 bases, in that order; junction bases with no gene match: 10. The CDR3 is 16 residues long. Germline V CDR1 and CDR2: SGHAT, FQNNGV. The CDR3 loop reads CASSPRGTGVGYGYTF. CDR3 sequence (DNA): TGTGCCAGCAGCCCAAGAGGGACAGGGGTGGGCTATGGCTACACCTTC. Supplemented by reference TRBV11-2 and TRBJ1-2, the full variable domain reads EAGVAQSPRYKIIEKRQSVAFWCNPISGHATLYWYQQILGQGPKLLIQFQNNGVVDDSQLPKDRFSAERLKGVDSTLKIQPAKLEDSAVYLCASSPRGTGVGYGYTFGSGTRLTVV.

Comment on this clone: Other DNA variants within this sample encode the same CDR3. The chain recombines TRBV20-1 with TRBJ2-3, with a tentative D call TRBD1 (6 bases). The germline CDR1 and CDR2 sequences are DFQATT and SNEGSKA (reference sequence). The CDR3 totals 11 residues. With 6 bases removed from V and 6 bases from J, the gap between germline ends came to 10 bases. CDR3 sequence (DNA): TGCAGTGCGTCAGGACAGGATACGCAGTATTTT. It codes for CSASGQDTQYF.

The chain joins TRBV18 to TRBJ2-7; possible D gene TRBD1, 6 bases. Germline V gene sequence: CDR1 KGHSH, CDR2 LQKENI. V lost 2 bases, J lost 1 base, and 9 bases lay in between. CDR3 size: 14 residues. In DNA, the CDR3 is TGTGCCAGCTCACCAGCAGGGGAATCCTACGAGCAGTACTTC. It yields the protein CASSPAGESYEQYF.

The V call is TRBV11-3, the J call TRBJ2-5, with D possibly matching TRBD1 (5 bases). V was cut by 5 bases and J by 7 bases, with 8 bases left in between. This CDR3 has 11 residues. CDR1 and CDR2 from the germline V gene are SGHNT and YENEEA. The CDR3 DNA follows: TGTGCCAGCAGCCAGGGTGGGACCCAGTACTTC. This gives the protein CASSQGGTQYF. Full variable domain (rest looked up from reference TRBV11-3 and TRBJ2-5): EAGVVQSPRYKIIEKKQPVAFWCNPISGHNTLYWYLQNLGQGPELLIRYENEEAVDDSQLPKDRFSAERLKGVDSTLKIQPAELGDSAVYLCASSQGGTQYFGPGTRLLVL.

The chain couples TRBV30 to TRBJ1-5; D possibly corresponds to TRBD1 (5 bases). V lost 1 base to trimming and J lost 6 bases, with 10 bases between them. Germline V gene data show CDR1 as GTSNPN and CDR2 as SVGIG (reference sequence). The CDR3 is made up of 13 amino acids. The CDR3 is CAWSEGWGQPQHF. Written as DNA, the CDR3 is TGTGCCTGGAGTGAGGGGTGGGGTCAGCCCCAGCATTTT.

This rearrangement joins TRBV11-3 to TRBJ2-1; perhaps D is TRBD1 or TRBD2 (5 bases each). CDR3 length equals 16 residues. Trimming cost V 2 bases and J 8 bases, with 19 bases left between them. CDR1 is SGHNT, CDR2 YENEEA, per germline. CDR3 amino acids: CASSLKFGTIGDEQFF. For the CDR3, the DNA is TGTGCCAGCAGCTTAAAATTCGGGACCATCGGGGATGAGCAGTTCTTC.

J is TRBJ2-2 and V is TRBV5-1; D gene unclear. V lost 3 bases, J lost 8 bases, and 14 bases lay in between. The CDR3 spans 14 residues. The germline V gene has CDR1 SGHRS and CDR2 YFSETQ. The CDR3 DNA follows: TGCGCCAGCAGCTACACCCCACTGTCTGGGGAGCTGTTTTTT. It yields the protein CASSYTPLSGELFF.

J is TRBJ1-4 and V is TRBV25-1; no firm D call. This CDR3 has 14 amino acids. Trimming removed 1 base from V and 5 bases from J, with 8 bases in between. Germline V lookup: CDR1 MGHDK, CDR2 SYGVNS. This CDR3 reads CASSESDPNEKLFF. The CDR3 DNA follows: TGTGCCAGCAGTGAATCGGACCCGAATGAAAAACTGTTTTTT.

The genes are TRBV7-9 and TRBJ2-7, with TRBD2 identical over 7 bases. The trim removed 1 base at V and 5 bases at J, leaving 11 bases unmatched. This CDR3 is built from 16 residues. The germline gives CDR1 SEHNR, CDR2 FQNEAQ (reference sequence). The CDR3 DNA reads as TGTGCCAGCAGCTTAGTCGGGCAGCGGGGAAGCCACGAGCAGTACTTC. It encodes CASSLVGQRGSHEQYF.

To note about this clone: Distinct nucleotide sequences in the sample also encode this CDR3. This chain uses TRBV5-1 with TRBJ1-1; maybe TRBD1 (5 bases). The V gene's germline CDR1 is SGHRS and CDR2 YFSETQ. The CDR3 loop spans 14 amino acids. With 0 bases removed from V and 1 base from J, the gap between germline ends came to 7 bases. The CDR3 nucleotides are TGCGCCAGCAGCTTGGGACAGTCGAACACTGAAGCTTTCTTT. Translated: CASSLGQSNTEAFF.

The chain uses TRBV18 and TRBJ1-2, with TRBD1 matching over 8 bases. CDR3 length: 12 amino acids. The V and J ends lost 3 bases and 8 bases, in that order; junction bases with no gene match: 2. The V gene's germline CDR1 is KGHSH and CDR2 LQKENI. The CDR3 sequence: CASSPAGGGYTF. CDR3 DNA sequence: TGTGCCAGCTCACCGGCAGGGGGCGGCTACACCTTC.

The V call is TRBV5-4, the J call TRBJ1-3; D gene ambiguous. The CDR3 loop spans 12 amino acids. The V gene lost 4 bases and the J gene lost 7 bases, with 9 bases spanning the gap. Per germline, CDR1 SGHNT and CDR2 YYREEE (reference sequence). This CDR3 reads CASSLQGNTIYF. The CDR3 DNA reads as TGTGCCAGCAGCCTGCAAGGGAACACCATATATTTT.

CDR3 bases: TGTGCCAGCAAACAAGGTGATCGGGCAAGTCAGCCCCAGCATTTT. This codes for CASKQGDRASQPQHF. The rearrangement uses TRBV28 and TRBJ1-5; unclear D gene. Trimming left V 7 bases short and J 6 bases short, with 19 bases between. CDR1 and CDR2 from the germline V gene are MDHEN and SYDVKM. This CDR3 is 15 amino acids long. Combining the CDR3 with reference TRBV28 and TRBJ1-5 gives the whole variable domain DVKVTQSSRYLVKRTGEKVFLECVQDMDHENMFWYRQDPGLGLRLIYFSYDVKMKEKGDIPEGYSVSREKKERFSLILESASTNQTSMYLCASKQGDRASQPQHFGDGTRLSIL.

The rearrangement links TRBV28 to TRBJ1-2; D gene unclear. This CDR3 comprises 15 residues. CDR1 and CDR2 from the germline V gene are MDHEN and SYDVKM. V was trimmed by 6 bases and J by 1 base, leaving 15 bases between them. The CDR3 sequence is CASRYPPGNNYGYTF. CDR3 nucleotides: TGTGCCAGCAGATACCCCCCCGGGAATAACTATGGCTACACCTTC.

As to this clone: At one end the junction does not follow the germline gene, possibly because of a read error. In DNA form, the CDR3 reads TGTGCCAGCAGTTACGTGAGGGGCGGGGCCAACGCCCTGACTTTC. It codes for CASSYVRGGANALTF. This chain joins TRBV6-6 and TRBJ2-6; possible D gene TRBD2, 6 bases. Germline CDR1 and CDR2: MNHNY and SVGAGI (reference sequence). The length of the CDR3 is 15 residues.

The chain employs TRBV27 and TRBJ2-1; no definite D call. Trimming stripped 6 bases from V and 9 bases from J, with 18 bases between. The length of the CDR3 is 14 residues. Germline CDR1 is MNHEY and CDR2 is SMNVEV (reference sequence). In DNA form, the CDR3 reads TGTGCCAGCAGGACGTTACGGATCGCCGTTGAGCAGTTCTTC. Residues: CASRTLRIAVEQFF.

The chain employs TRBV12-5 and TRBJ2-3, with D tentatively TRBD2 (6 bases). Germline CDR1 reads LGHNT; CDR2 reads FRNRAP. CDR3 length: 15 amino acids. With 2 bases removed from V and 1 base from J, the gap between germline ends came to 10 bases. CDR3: CASGLMGLRTDTQYF. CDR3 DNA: TGTGCTAGTGGTTTGATGGGACTTCGCACAGATACGCAGTATTTT.

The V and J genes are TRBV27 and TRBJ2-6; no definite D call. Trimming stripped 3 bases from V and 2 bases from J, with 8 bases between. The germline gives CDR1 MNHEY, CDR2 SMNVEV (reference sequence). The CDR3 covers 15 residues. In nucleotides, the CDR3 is TGTGCCAGCAGTTTCGTACGGGCTGGGGCCAACGTCCTGACTTTC. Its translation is CASSFVRAGANVLTF. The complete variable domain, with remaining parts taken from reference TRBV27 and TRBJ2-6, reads EAQVTQNPRYLITVTGKKLTVTCSQNMNHEYMSWYRQDPGLGLRQIYYSMNVEVTDKGDVPEGYKVSRKEKRNFPLILESPSPNQTSLYFCASSFVRAGANVLTFGAGSRLTVL.